Listed below are T cell receptor beta chains from one sample, sequenced in a study of CD8 T cells in Susac syndrome. TCRdb analysed the immunoSEQ multiplex PCR reads with MiXCR anew, one entry per CDR3 protein. The sample has some 120,000 distinct CDR3 sequences; over 90% are singletons. The source material was CD8+ T cells from PBMCs. These receptors were taken from a human donor with multiple sclerosis. Each CDR3 is given with its conserved first and last residue. D genes are given only for firm matches. Some rows mark clone size as missing; the rest say once, few, many or name a class of expanded clone.

clone size	V gene	CDR3 length	J gene	D gene	CDR3 DNA	CDR3 protein
.	TRBV4-1	13	TRBJ1-1	.	TGCGCCAGCAGCCACCGGGCAGGGATGGGAGCTTTCTTT	CASSHRAGMGAFF
.	TRBV10-3	15	TRBJ1-6	.	TGTGCCATCAACCCAGGGACAATATTTGGTTCACCCCTCCACTTT	CAINPGTIFGSPLHF
.	TRBV18	12	TRBJ2-5	.	TGTGCCAGCTCACCACAGCGAGAGACCCAGTACTTC	CASSPQRETQYF
.	TRBV2	17	TRBJ2-3	.	TGTGCCAGCAGTGAACCAGAGCGGGCCTCTAGCACAGATACGCAGTATTTT	CASSEPERASSTDTQYF
.	TRBV6-5	14	TRBJ1-6	.	TGTGCCAGCAGTTATGAGCTCTATAATTCACCCCTCCACTTT	CASSYELYNSPLHF
.	TRBV28	15	TRBJ2-3	.	TGTGCCAGCAGTTTGGAGGGGTTGCGCACAGATACGCAGTATTTT	CASSLEGLRTDTQYF
once	TRBV2	14	TRBJ2-3	.	TGTGCCAGCAGTGTTACCAGGAACACAGATACGCAGTATTTT	CASSVTRNTDTQYF
.	TRBV11-2	15	TRBJ2-5	.	TGTGCCAGCAGCTTAGCCCAGGGCGTTCAAGAGACCCAGTACTTC	CASSLAQGVQETQYF
.	TRBV28	19	TRBJ1-1	TRBD1	TGTGCCAGCAGTTTCCTCGCCAGGGGACAGGATCACCTGAACACTGAAGCTTTCTTT	CASSFLARGQDHLNTEAFF
.	TRBV2	14	TRBJ1-2	TRBD1	TGTGCCAGCAAGGCAGGGGGCAGCGGCTATGGCTACACCTTC	CASKAGGSGYGYTF
few	TRBV5-6	16	TRBJ2-3	TRBD2	TGTGCCAGCAGCTTATCGGGGGGAATTGTTACAGATACGCAGTATTTT	CASSLSGGIVTDTQYF
.	TRBV5-4	14	TRBJ2-2	TRBD2	TGTGCCCACGGGGAGGGTGGGAACACCGGGGAGCTGTTTTTT	CAHGEGGNTGELFF
.	TRBV9	16	TRBJ2-5	TRBD1	TGTGCCAGCAGCGTAGCTGGCAGGGGGTACCAAGAGACCCAGTACTTC	CASSVAGRGYQETQYF
.	TRBV29-1	16	TRBJ2-2	TRBD1	TGCAGCGTTGGGGGAGACAGGGTGTTAAACACCGGGGAGCTGTTTTTT	CSVGGDRVLNTGELFF
once	TRBV24-1	16	TRBJ2-1	.	TGTGCCACCAGTGATCTCCAGGGGAGCTCCTACAATGAGCAGTTCTTC	CATSDLQGSSYNEQFF
.	TRBV11-2	17	TRBJ2-7	TRBD1	TGTGCCAGCAGCGGACCGACCGGGACAGAAGACCCCTACGAGCAGTACTTC	CASSGPTGTEDPYEQYF
.	TRBV30	15	TRBJ2-5	TRBD2	TGTGCCTGGAGCACCGGGACTAGCTTCCGAGAGACCCAGTACTTC	CAWSTGTSFRETQYF
.	TRBV3-1	14	TRBJ2-5	.	TGTGCCAGCAGCCCCGCTAGAATGGGGAAGACCCAGTACTTC	CASSPARMGKTQYF
.	TRBV14	13	TRBJ1-2	.	TGTGCCAGCAGCCAAGGTCCCTACTATGGCTACACCTTC	CASSQGPYYGYTF
.	TRBV20-1	19	TRBJ2-1	TRBD2	TGCAGTGCTAGAGGACTAGCGGAGAACACGCAACCCCCCTACAATGAGCAGTTCTTC	CSARGLAENTQPPYNEQFF
.	TRBV6-1	15	TRBJ2-2	.	TGTGCCAGTATCCGGGCGGGGGCCCGCACCGGGGAGCTGTTTTTT	CASIRAGARTGELFF
.	TRBV20-1	15	TRBJ2-3	.	TGCAGTGCTAGTCCCCCTGGGTTTAGCACAGATACGCAGTATTTT	CSASPPGFSTDTQYF
.	TRBV12-3/TRBV12-4	12	TRBJ1-5	.	TGTGCCAGCAGTTACGGAAATCAGCCCCAGCATTTT	CASSYGNQPQHF
.	TRBV4-1	14	TRBJ2-2	.	TGCGCCAGCAGCCAAGTCTCGGGGGCCGGGGAGCTGTTTTTT	CASSQVSGAGELFF
few	TRBV20-1	12	TRBJ2-7	.	TGCAGTGCTAGAGTCGGGGGGCAAGAGCAGTACTTC	CSARVGGQEQYF
once	TRBV9	18	TRBJ1-4	TRBD1	TGTGCCAGCAGCGCCCGATCTTCTAGACAGGGGGCGCCTGAAAAACTGTTTTTT	CASSARSSRQGAPEKLFF
.	TRBV19	15	TRBJ1-5	.	TGTGCCAGTAGTATCTGGGGGGCCTCCAATCAGCCCCAGCATTTT	CASSIWGASNQPQHF
.	TRBV4-1	16	TRBJ2-3	TRBD2	TGCGCCAGCAGCCGAGCCGGGGGGGGCCGGCCAGATACGCAGTATTTT	CASSRAGGGRPDTQYF
.	TRBV3-1	15	TRBJ1-1	.	TGTGCCAGCAGCCCCCGTCCGGGGGGTAACACTGAAGCTTTCTTT	CASSPRPGGNTEAFF
.	TRBV12-3/TRBV12-4	15	TRBJ2-7	.	TGTGCCAGCAGTCCCCCGGGACACCTTTCCTACGAGCAGTACTTC	CASSPPGHLSYEQYF
.	TRBV28	16	TRBJ2-1	.	TGTGCCAGCAGTTTATCGGGGGCCGGAGGGGGGGATGAGCAGTTCTTC	CASSLSGAGGGDEQFF
.	TRBV6-5	20	TRBJ2-1	TRBD2	TGTGCCAGCAGTTACTCCAATCTCCGCGGACTAGCGGGAGGCTTAGCTCCAGAGTTCTTC	CASSYSNLRGLAGGLAPEFF
.	TRBV4-1	16	TRBJ1-2	TRBD1	TGCGCCAGCAGCCAAGAGGTACAGGGGGCTAACTATGGCTACACCTTC	CASSQEVQGANYGYTF
.	TRBV5-6	13	TRBJ2-1	.	TGTGCCAGCTGCCAAGGGAGTTACAATGAGCAGTTCTTC	CASCQGSYNEQFF
once	TRBV5-4	16	TRBJ2-1	.	TGTGCCAGCAGCTTGCGACGGGCCGCCCCCGGCCATGAGCAGTTCTTC	CASSLRRAAPGHEQFF
.	TRBV13	14	TRBJ2-5	TRBD1	TGTGCCAGCAGCATGGGGACAGGGGAAGAGACCCAGTACTTC	CASSMGTGEETQYF
.	TRBV20-1	16	TRBJ2-7	TRBD2	TGCAGTGCTAGAGACCTAGCGGGGGGTATTTCCTACGAGCAGTACTTC	CSARDLAGGISYEQYF
once	TRBV27	16	TRBJ1-1	TRBD1	TGTGCCAGCAGTTTATCACAGGGGAGTTTTTTGACTGAAGCTTTCTTT	CASSLSQGSFLTEAFF
.	TRBV5-6	15	TRBJ2-7	.	TGTGCCAGCAGCTCGGACAGAATCAGCTCCTACGAGCAGTACTTC	CASSSDRISSYEQYF
few	TRBV7-6	12	TRBJ2-1	.	TGTGCCAGCAGCCCCGGGGACAATGAGCAGTTCTTC	CASSPGDNEQFF
.	TRBV2	13	TRBJ2-1	.	TGTGCCAGCAGTGATTACAGTTACAATGAGCAGTTCTTC	CASSDYSYNEQFF
.	TRBV28	15	TRBJ2-1	.	TGTGCCAGCAGTCCCGACAGAGCCTCCTACAATGAGCAGTTCTTC	CASSPDRASYNEQFF
.	TRBV29-1	12	TRBJ2-5	.	TGCAGCGTTGAGAGAAGCCAAGAGACCCAGTACTTC	CSVERSQETQYF
.	TRBV12-3/TRBV12-4	15	TRBJ2-3	TRBD2	TGTGCCAGCAGTTTCCCTAGCGGGAGGACAGATACGCAGTATTTT	CASSFPSGRTDTQYF
.	TRBV7-6	18	TRBJ2-6	.	TGTGCCAGCAGCTTAGAAGCAGGGAGTGGACCTGGGGCCAACGTCCTGACTTTC	CASSLEAGSGPGANVLTF
.	TRBV13	15	TRBJ1-4	TRBD1	TGTGCCAGCAGCCCTCCGGGACAGGGGACAGAAAAACTGTTTTTT	CASSPPGQGTEKLFF
.	TRBV20-1	16	TRBJ2-6	.	TGCAGTGCTAGTTACTACCCCCCCGGTGGGGCCAACGTCCTGACTTTC	CSASYYPPGGANVLTF
.	TRBV6-2/TRBV6-3	16	TRBJ2-3	.	TGTGCCAGCAGTTATTGGACGGGGGTCCTTCCAGATACGCAGTATTTT	CASSYWTGVLPDTQYF
once	TRBV3-1	19	TRBJ2-6	TRBD1	TGTGCCAGCAGAAACTCGTTACGGACAGGTACTTCTGGGGCCAACGTCCTGACTTTC	CASRNSLRTGTSGANVLTF
.	TRBV4-1	14	TRBJ1-1	.	TGCGCCAGCAGCCAAAAGGACATGAACACTGAAGCTTTCTTT	CASSQKDMNTEAFF
.	TRBV3-1	18	TRBJ2-2	.	TGTGCCAGCAGCCAAGGACCCCCCGTTCCGGTCCTAGCCGGGGAGCTGTTTTTT	CASSQGPPVPVLAGELFF
.	TRBV10-1	14	TRBJ1-2	TRBD1	TGCGCCAGCAGTGGACAGGGCCCCGTAGATGGCTACACCTTC	CASSGQGPVDGYTF
.	TRBV2	14	TRBJ1-2	.	TGTGCCAGAGCGGGACCCTCATTCGGCTATGGCTACACCTTC	CARAGPSFGYGYTF
.	TRBV29-1	14	TRBJ1-2	.	TGCAGCGTTGAGCGGGGGGGGGTTGACTATGGCTACACCTTC	CSVERGGVDYGYTF
.	TRBV13	14	TRBJ2-7	.	TGTGCCAGCAGCTTTGGGGGTCTTTCCTACGAGCAGTACTTC	CASSFGGLSYEQYF
.	TRBV27	13	TRBJ2-3	.	TGTGCCAGCAGTTTATCGGGTACAGATACGCAGTATTTT	CASSLSGTDTQYF
.	TRBV4-1	14	TRBJ2-1	.	TGCGCCAGCAGCCCCCTTCTGGATGACAATGAGCAGTTCTTC	CASSPLLDDNEQFF